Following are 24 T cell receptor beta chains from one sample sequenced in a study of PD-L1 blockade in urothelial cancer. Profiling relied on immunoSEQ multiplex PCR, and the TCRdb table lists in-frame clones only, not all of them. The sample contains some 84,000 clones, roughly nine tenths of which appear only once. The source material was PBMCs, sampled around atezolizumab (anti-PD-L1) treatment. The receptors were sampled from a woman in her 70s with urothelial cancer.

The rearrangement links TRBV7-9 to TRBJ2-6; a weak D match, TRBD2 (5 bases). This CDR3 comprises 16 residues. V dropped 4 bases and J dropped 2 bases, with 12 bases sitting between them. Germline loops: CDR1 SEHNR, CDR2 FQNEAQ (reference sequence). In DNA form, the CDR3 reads TGTGCCAGCAGCTCGGGCTTCGGGGCTGGGGCCAACGTCCTGACTTTC. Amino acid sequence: CASSSGFGAGANVLTF.

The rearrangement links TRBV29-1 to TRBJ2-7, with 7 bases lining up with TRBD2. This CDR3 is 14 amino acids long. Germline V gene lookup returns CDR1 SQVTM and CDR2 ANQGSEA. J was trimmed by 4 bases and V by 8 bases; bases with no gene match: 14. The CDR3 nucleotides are TGCAGCATCTCCCTGGCTAGCGGATCATACGAGCAGTACTTC. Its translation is CSISLASGSYEQYF.

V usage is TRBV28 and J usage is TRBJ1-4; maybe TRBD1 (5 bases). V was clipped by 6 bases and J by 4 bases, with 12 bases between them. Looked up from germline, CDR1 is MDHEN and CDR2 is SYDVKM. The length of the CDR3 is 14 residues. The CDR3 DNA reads TGTGCCAGCAGCCAACAGGTGAATAATGAAAAACTGTTTTTT. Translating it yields CASSQQVNNEKLFF.

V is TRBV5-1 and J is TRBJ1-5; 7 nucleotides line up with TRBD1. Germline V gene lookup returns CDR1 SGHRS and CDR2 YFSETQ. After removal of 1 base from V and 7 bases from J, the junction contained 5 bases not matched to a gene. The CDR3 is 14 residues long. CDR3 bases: TGCGCCAGCAGCTTGAGGGGGCCGGGCCAGCCCCAGCATTTT. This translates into CASSLRGPGQPQHF.

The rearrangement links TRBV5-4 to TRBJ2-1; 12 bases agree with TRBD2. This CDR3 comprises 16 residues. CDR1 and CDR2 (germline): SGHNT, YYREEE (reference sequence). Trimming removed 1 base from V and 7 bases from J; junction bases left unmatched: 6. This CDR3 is CASSLPLAGGRNEQFF. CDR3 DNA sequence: TGTGCCAGCAGCTTGCCCCTAGCGGGAGGGAGGAATGAGCAGTTCTTC. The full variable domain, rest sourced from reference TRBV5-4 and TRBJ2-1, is ETGVTQSPTHLIKTRGQQVTLRCSSQSGHNTVSWYQQALGQGPQFIFQYYREEENGRGNFPPRFSGLQFPNYSSELNVNALELDDSALYLCASSLPLAGGRNEQFFGPGTRLTVL.

CDR3 loop: CASSLAWDRGTYEQYF. The CDR3 region has the DNA TGTGCCAGCAGCTTGGCGTGGGACAGGGGAACCTACGAGCAGTACTTC. This chain uses TRBV5-5 with TRBJ2-7, with TRBD1 matching over 10 bases. V trimming: 0 bases; J trimming: 2 bases; junction bases outside the gene matches: 5. The germline gives CDR1 SGHKS, CDR2 YYEKEE (reference sequence). The CDR3 totals 16 residues.

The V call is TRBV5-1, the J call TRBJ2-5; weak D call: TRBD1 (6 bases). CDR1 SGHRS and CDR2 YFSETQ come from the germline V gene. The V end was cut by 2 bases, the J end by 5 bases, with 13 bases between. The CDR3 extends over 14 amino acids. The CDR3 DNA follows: TGCGCCAGCAGCTTTAACCAGGGGTTGGAGACCCAGTACTTC. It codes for CASSFNQGLETQYF.

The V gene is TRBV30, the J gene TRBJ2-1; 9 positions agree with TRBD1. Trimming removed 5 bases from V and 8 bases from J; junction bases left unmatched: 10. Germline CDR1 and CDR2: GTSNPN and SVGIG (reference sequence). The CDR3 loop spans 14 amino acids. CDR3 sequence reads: CAWGLGTGYDEQFF. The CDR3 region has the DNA TGTGCCTGGGGTCTAGGGACAGGGTATGATGAGCAGTTCTTC.

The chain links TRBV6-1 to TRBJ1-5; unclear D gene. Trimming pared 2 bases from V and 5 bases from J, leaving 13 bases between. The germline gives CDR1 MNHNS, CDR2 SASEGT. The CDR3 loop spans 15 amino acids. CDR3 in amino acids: CASSEHGRDYQPQHF. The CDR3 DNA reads TGTGCCAGCAGTGAACATGGCAGAGACTATCAGCCCCAGCATTTT.

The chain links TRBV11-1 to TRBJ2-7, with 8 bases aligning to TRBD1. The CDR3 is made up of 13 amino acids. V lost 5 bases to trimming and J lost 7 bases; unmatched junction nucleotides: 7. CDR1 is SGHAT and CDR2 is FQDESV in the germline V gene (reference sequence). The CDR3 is CASSLDRGLEQYF. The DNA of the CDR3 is TGTGCCAGCAGCCTAGACAGGGGTCTAGAGCAGTACTTC.

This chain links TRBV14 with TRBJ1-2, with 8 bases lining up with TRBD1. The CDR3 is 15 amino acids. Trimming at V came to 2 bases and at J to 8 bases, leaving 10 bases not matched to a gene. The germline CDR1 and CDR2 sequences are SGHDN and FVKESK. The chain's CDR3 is CASSQRSGQGDGYTF. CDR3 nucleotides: TGTGCCAGCAGCCAACGATCCGGACAGGGAGACGGCTACACCTTC.

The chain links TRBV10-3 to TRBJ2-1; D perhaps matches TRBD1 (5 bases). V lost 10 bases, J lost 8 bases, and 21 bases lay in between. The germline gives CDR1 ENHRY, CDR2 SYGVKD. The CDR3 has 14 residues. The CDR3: CATISQGRWDEQFF. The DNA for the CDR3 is TGTGCCACCATATCCCAGGGCCGGTGGGATGAGCAGTTCTTC.

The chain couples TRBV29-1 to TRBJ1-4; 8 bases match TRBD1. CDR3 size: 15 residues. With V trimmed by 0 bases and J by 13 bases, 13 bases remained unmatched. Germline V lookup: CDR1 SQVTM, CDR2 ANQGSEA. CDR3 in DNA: TGCAGCGTTGAAGACGGGTGGACAGGGCCCGGTGTACTGTTTTTT. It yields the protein CSVEDGWTGPGVLFF.

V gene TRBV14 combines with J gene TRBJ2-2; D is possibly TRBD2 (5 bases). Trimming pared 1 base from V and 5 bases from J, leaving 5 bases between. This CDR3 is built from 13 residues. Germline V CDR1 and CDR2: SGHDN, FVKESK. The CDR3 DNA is TGTGCCAGCAGCCAAGGCGGGACCGGGGAGCTGTTTTTT. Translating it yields CASSQGGTGELFF.

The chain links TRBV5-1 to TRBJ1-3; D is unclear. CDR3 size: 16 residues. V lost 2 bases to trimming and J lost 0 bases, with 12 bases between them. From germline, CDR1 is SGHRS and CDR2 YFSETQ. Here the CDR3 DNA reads TGCGCCAGCAGCTTCTCTACGAGAGCCTCTGGAAACACCATATATTTT. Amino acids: CASSFSTRASGNTIYF.

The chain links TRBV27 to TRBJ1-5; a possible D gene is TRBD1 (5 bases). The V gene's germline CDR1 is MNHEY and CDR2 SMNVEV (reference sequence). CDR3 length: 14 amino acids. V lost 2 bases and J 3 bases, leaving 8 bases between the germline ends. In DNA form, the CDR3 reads TGTGCCAGCAGTTTACAGGGTTACAATCAGCCCCAGCATTTT. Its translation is CASSLQGYNQPQHF.

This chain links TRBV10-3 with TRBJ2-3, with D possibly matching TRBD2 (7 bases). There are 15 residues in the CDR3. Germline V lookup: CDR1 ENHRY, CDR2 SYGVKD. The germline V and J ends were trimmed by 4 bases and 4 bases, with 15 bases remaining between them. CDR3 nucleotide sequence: TGTGCCATCAGTGTTGGGGGCGGGGGTTCAGATACGCAGTATTTT. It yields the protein CAISVGGGGSDTQYF.

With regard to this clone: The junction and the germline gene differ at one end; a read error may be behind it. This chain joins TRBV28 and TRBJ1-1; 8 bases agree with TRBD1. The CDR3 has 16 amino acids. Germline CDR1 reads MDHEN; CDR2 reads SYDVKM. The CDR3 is CASRLSPGQGNTEAFF. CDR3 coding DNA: TGTGCCAGCAGGTTATCCCCCGGACAGGGGAACACTGAAGCTTTCTTT.

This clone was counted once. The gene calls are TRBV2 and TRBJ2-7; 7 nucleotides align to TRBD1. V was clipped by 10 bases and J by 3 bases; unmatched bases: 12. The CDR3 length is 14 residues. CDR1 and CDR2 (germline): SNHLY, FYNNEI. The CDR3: CAIRQGRGGYEQYF. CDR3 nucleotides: TGTGCCATACGACAGGGAAGAGGGGGCTACGAGCAGTACTTC.

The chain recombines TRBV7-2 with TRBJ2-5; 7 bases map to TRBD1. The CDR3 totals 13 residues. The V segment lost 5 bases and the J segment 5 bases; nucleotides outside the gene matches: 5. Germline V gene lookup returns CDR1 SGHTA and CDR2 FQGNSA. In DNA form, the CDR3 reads TGTGCCAGCAGCCCTATCAGGGGGGAGACCCAGTACTTC. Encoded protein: CASSPIRGETQYF. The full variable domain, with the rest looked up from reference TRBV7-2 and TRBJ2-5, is GAGVSQSPSNKVTEKGKDVELRCDPISGHTALYWYRQSLGQGLEFLIYFQGNSAPDKSGLPSDRFSAERTGGSVSTLTIQRTQQEDSAVYLCASSPIRGETQYFGPGTRLLVL.

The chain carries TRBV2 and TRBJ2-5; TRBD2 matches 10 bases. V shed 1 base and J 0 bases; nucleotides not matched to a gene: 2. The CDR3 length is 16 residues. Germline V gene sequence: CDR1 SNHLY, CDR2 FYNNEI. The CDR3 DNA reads TGTGCCAGCAGTGAAGTTACTAGCGGGGACCAAGAGACCCAGTACTTC. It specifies CASSEVTSGDQETQYF. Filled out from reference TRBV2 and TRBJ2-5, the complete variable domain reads EPEVTQTPSHQVTQMGQEVILRCVPISNHLYFYWYRQILGQKVEFLVSFYNNEISEKSEIFDDQFSVERPDGSNFTLKIRSTKLEDSAMYFCASSEVTSGDQETQYFGPGTRLLVL.

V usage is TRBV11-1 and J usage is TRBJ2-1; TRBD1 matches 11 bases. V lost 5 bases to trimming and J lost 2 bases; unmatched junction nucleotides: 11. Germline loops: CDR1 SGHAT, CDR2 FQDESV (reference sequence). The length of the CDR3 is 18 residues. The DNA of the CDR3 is TGTGCCAGCAGCCGTCTGACCGGGACAGGGGGAACCTACAATGAGCAGTTCTTC. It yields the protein CASSRLTGTGGTYNEQFF. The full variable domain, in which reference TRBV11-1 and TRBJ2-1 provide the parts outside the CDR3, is EAEVAQSPRYKITEKSQAVAFWCDPISGHATLYWYRQILGQGPELLVQFQDESVVDDSQLPKDRFSAERLKGVDSTLKIQPAELGDSAMYLCASSRLTGTGGTYNEQFFGPGTRLTVL.

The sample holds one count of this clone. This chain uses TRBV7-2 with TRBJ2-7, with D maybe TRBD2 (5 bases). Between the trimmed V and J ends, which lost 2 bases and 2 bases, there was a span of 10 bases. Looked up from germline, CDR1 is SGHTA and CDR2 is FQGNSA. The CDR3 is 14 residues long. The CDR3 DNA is TGTGCCAGCAGCTTAAGTTTGACTACCTACGAGCAGTACTTC. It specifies CASSLSLTTYEQYF.

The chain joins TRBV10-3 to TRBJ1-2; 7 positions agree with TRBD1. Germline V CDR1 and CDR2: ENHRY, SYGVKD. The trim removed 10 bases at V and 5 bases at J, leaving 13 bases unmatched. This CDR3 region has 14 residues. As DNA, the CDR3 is TGTGCCACTCACGGGACAGCTGGGGAGTATGGCTACACCTTC. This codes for CATHGTAGEYGYTF.